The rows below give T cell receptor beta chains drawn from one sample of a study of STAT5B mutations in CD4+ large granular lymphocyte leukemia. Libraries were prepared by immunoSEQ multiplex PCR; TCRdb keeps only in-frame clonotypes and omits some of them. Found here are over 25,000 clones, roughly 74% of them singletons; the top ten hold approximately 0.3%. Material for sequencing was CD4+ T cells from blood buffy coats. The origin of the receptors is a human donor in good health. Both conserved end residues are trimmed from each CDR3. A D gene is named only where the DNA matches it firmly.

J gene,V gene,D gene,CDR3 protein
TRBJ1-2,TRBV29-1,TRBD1,SDRTGDYGYT
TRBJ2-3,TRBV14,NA,ASSPGLETDTQY
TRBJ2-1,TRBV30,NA,AWSSVINEQF
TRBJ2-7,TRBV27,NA,ASSYFGGHEQY
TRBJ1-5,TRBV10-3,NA,AISESPWGLGNQPQH
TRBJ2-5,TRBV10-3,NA,AIKGVGETQY
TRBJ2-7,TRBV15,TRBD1,ATSLDRVGLEQY
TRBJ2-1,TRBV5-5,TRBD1,ASSWAGTGIYNEQF
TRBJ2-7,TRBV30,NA,AWSVSSYEQY
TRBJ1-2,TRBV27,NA,ASSLISRPGRFYGYT
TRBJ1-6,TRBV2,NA,ASILEAGDSPLH
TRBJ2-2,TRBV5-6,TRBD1,AGSSGTGGTSWTGELF
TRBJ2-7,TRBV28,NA,ASRPPDSLTEQY
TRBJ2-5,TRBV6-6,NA,ASSPRPGDATQY
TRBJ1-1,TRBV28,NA,ASAPSLGVLEAF
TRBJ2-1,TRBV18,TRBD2,ASSPPSGRNGEQF